The present TCR beta chain was sequenced within a study of cytomegalovirus exposure and HLA in healthy donors. Turning to this clone: Antigen: not known.

The CDR3 length is 13 residues. The V end lost 6 bases, the J end lost 7 bases, and 13 bases lay between the germline ends. Looked up from germline, CDR1 is MNHNS and CDR2 is SASEGT. Study-level results: Cytomegalovirus-associated status was assigned to about 150 TCR beta chains. About 90% or about 30% of the time was how often most TCR beta V segments were productive, according to an earlier analysis.

The primer mix had 60 Vbeta and 13 Jbeta primers. Clones were read by immunoSEQ multiplex PCR, and TCRdb kept only the in-frame ones, dropping some. The top ten clones hold 1.8% of a sample with approximately 100,000 clones, approximately 79% of them seen once. The sequenced sample consisted of PBMCs. J is TRBJ1-5 and V is TRBV6-1; D gene ambiguous. The receptor comes from a male donor in good health and CMV-seronegative. CDR3 nucleotide sequence: TGTGCCAGCAGCACGATGGGCAGGCAGCCCCAGCATTTT. Its translation: CASSTMGRQPQHF.